This T cell receptor (beta chain) was obtained from a study of shared clonotypes between healthy human individuals. An even split of each subset's genomic DNA across several immunoSEQ plates was performed. Sequenced by immunoSEQ multiplex PCR; TCRdb stores in-frame clones only, minus some. The sample has about 1 million clones, approximately 76% seen once. Findings and caveats of the study: Memory subsets generally showed smaller estimated richness than naive subsets did. Shared clonotypes across all four donors exceeded non-shared ones in generation probability.

Regarding this clone: The antigen is undetermined. Other DNA sequences in this specimen translate into the identical CDR3.

Sequencing input: memory CD4+ T cells sorted from blood. Described subset: CD45RA-negative fraction. This receptor was identified in a man aged 18 to 29 in good health.

As DNA, the CDR3 is TGTGCCAGTAGTATAGGAGCCTCCGTAGCCAAAAACATTCAGTACTTC. Translated: CASSIGASVAKNIQYF. This chain joins TRBV19 and TRBJ2-4; D remains ambiguous. Germline V CDR1 and CDR2: LNHDA, SQIVND (reference sequence). The CDR3 is 16 amino acids. V shed 1 base and J shed 0 bases, with 10 bases lying between them.